This is a list of T cell receptor beta chains from one sample in a study of cytomegalovirus exposure and HLA in healthy donors. The method was immunoSEQ multiplex PCR; TCRdb's version includes in-frame clones alone and lacks a portion of them. Here the sample spans about 220,000 clones, around 80% being singletons. The specimen sequenced was PBMCs. Every receptor here comes from a middle-aged woman in good health and CMV-seropositive. CDR3s include the opening cysteine and the closing phenylalanine or tryptophan. A D gene is named only where the DNA matches it firmly. A row's size may be missing; if present it is once, few, many or a size class.

j_call clone_size v_call d_call cdr3_nt cdr3_aa
TRBJ1-3 . TRBV9 . TGTGCCAGCAGCCCAATCGGACAGTCCCCGGACACCATATATTTT CASSPIGQSPDTIYF
TRBJ2-7 . TRBV7-2 TRBD1 TGTGCCAGCAGCTCCGACAGGGTATCCTACGAGCAGTACTTC CASSSDRVSYEQYF
TRBJ1-4 . TRBV6-6 . TGTGCCAGCAGTTACATTACAAGGAGTGGAGAAAAACTGTTTTTT CASSYITRSGEKLFF
TRBJ2-1 . TRBV9 . TGTGCCAGCAGCGGAGCCTCATGGCAGGGGAAGGATGAGCAGTTCTTC CASSGASWQGKDEQFF
TRBJ2-7 once TRBV7-2 TRBD2 TGTGCCAGCAGCTCGCGTACTAGCGGTTCCTACGAGCAGTACTTC CASSSRTSGSYEQYF
TRBJ1-6 . TRBV11-1 . TGTGCCAGCAGCCGGAGCGAGGCCTTACCCCTCCACTTT CASSRSEALPLHF
TRBJ2-3 once TRBV7-3 . TGTGCCAGCAGCTCCCGTGTAGAAGATACGCAGTATTTT CASSSRVEDTQYF
TRBJ1-5 . TRBV30 . TGTGCCTGGAGTGTCCAGGGAAGGCAGCCCCAGCATTTT CAWSVQGRQPQHF
TRBJ1-2 . TRBV4-3 . TGCGCCAGCAGCCAAGAGCGGGGTCTGGTTGGCTACACCTTC CASSQERGLVGYTF
TRBJ2-5 . TRBV7-9 TRBD2 TGTGCCAGCAGCTTAGGGACTAGCGGGAGTCTACGGGAGACCCAGTACTTC CASSLGTSGSLRETQYF
TRBJ2-7 . TRBV30 TRBD1 TGTGCCTGGAGGTTACAGGGGGCCCACGAGCAGTACTTC CAWRLQGAHEQYF
TRBJ1-6 . TRBV7-9 . TGTGCCAGCAGCTTAGAGGGAGACTATAATTCACCCCTCCACTTT CASSLEGDYNSPLHF
TRBJ2-5 . TRBV2 TRBD2 TGTGCCAGCAGTGGAGTTAGCGGGTCGGAGACCCAGTACTTC CASSGVSGSETQYF
TRBJ2-5 . TRBV9 . TGTGCCAGCAGCGTAGCCCGACAAAGCGGCCAAGAGACCCAGTACTTC CASSVARQSGQETQYF
TRBJ2-7 . TRBV4-2 TRBD2 TGTGCCAGCAGCCGCCATAGGACTAGTTCCGAGCAGTACTTC CASSRHRTSSEQYF
TRBJ1-2 few TRBV19 . TGTGCCAGTACCCTCGGGCAACAGGTGTACTATGGCTACACCTTC CASTLGQQVYYGYTF
TRBJ2-1 . TRBV27 TRBD2 TGTGCCAGCAGTTTATTTGGGACTACTCTGGGCAATGAGCAGTTCTTC CASSLFGTTLGNEQFF
TRBJ1-3 few TRBV18 TRBD1 TGTGCCAGCTCACCGAACCCAGGGGGCATTTCTGGAAACACCATATATTTT CASSPNPGGISGNTIYF
TRBJ2-7 . TRBV7-6 . TGTGCCAGCAGCTTAAGCGGAAACTACGAGCAGTACTTC CASSLSGNYEQYF
TRBJ2-1 . TRBV6-6 . TGTGCCAGCAGTTACCTCGCAGGGTTGGGGAATGAGCAGTTCTTC CASSYLAGLGNEQFF